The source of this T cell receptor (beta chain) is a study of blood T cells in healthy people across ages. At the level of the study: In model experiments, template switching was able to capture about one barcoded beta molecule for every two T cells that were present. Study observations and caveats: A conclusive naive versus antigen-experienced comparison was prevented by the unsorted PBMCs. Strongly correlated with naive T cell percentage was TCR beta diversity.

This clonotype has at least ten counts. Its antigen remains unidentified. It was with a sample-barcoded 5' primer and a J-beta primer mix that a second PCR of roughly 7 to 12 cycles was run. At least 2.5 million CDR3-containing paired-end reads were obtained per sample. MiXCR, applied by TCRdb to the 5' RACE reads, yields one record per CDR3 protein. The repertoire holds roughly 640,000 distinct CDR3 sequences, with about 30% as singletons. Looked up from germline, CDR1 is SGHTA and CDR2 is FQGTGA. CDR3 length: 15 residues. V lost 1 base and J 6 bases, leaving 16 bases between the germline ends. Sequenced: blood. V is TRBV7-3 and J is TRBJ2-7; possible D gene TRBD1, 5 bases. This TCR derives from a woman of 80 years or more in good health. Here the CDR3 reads CASSLNLGQGGEQYF. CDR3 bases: TGTGCCAGCAGCTTAAATCTAGGTCAGGGCGGCGAGCAGTACTTC.